These 18 T cell receptor beta chains were all obtained from the same sample, sequenced in a study of PD-1 blockade in classical Hodgkin lymphoma. Assay used: immunoSEQ multiplex PCR; TCRdb lists only in-frame clones, some missing. The profile shows some 100,000 clones, 80% to 95% of them singletons. All patients experienced relapse after autologous stem cell transplantation, and brentuximab vedotin exposure was variable. Sequenced material: peripheral blood mononuclear cells (PBMCs), taken at baseline. These receptors were collected from a human donor with classical Hodgkin lymphoma.

This chain uses TRBV27 with TRBJ2-7; the match to TRBD2 covers 8 bases. CDR3 length: 20 residues. CDR1 MNHEY and CDR2 SMNVEV come from the germline V gene (reference sequence). V dropped 3 bases and J dropped 4; count of bases not matched to a gene: 23. In DNA form, the CDR3 reads TGTGCCAGCAGTTTTCCCGGACACCGTTATGAGCGGGAGAGAGCGTACGAGCAGTACTTC. Encoded protein: CASSFPGHRYERERAYEQYF.

J is TRBJ2-3 and V is TRBV7-2; D unresolved. Germline loops: CDR1 SGHTA, CDR2 FQGNSA. The CDR3 runs 14 residues. With 1 base removed from V and 0 bases from J, the gap between germline ends came to 5 bases. The CDR3 is CASSLDRSTDTQYF. The DNA for the CDR3 is TGTGCCAGCAGCTTAGATAGGAGCACAGATACGCAGTATTTT.

The chain uses TRBV5-6 and TRBJ2-3; D is uncertain. Germline values: CDR1 SGHDT, CDR2 YYEEEE. This CDR3 region has 15 residues. V lost 6 bases to trimming and J lost 0 bases, with 14 bases between them. The CDR3 nucleotides are TGTGCCAGCACAAGCCCCTGGGCGAGCACAGATACGCAGTATTTT. Translated, it gives CASTSPWASTDTQYF.

This chain joins TRBV11-2 and TRBJ2-5, with 7 bases identical to TRBD2. This CDR3 is built from 15 residues. V gave up 4 bases and J gave up 5 bases; unmatched junction bases: 10. The germline CDR1 and CDR2 sequences are SGHAT and FQNNGV. CDR3 DNA sequence: TGTGCCAGCAGCTCCGGACTAGGAAGGGAGGAGACCCAGTACTTC. It specifies CASSSGLGREETQYF. The complete variable domain, with remaining parts taken from reference TRBV11-2 and TRBJ2-5, reads EAGVAQSPRYKIIEKRQSVAFWCNPISGHATLYWYQQILGQGPKLLIQFQNNGVVDDSQLPKDRFSAERLKGVDSTLKIQPAKLEDSAVYLCASSSGLGREETQYFGPGTRLLVL.

The V call is TRBV5-1, the J call TRBJ2-7, with 8 bases that match TRBD2. J gave up 3 bases and V 0 bases, and 5 bases lay outside the gene matches. In germline, CDR1 is SGHRS, CDR2 YFSETQ. This CDR3 comprises 15 residues. CDR3 residues: CASSLDPSGYYEQYF. CDR3 DNA sequence: TGCGCCAGCAGCTTGGATCCTAGCGGGTACTACGAGCAGTACTTC.

The rearrangement uses TRBV23-1 and TRBJ2-7; 12 bases are a match to TRBD1. TRBV23-1 is reported as an ORF; its role is uncertain. V was pared by 5 bases and J by 8 bases, with 10 bases of the junction left unmatched. The length of the CDR3 is 15 residues. CDR3 in amino acids: CASSEGQGALEKQYF. In DNA form, the CDR3 reads TGCGCCAGCAGTGAGGGACAGGGGGCGCTGGAAAAGCAGTACTTC.

The J gene is TRBJ1-5, the V gene TRBV28; no reliable D call. The CDR3 has 15 residues. Germline CDR1 reads MDHEN; CDR2 reads SYDVKM. Trimming took 3 bases from V and 2 from J, leaving 11 bases between them. This CDR3 reads CASSFSSRGNQPQHF. CDR3 bases: TGTGCCAGCAGTTTCTCCTCCCGAGGCAATCAGCCCCAGCATTTT.

The chain is built from TRBV19 and TRBJ2-7; 11 nucleotides agree with TRBD1. The CDR3 contains 15 residues. Losses at the gene ends were 4 bases for V and 3 bases for J; bases not matched to a gene: 5. Germline values: CDR1 LNHDA, CDR2 SQIVND (reference sequence). Here the CDR3 reads CASSTPGTGGYEQYF. In DNA, the CDR3 is TGTGCCAGTAGTACCCCGGGGACAGGGGGCTACGAGCAGTACTTC. Full variable domain (remainder filled in from reference TRBV19 and TRBJ2-7): DGGITQSPKYLFRKEGQNVTLSCEQNLNHDAMYWYRQDPGQGLRLIYYSQIVNDFQKGDIAEGYSVSREKKESFPLTVTSAQKNPTAFYLCASSTPGTGGYEQYFGPGTRLTVT.

This clone was seen a single time. The chain employs TRBV2 and TRBJ2-6; D not resolved. Germline CDR1 reads SNHLY; CDR2 reads FYNNEI. V lost 10 bases to trimming and J lost 0 bases, with 25 bases between them. This CDR3 is built from 19 residues. CDR3 sequence (DNA): TGTGCCACCCCCGGAAGGACGCCCTTCTTTAGCTCTGGGGCCAACGTCCTGACTTTC. Translating gives CATPGRTPFFSSGANVLTF.

The chain uses TRBV4-2 and TRBJ2-7; 11 positions match TRBD2. This CDR3 is built from 19 residues. Germline V gives CDR1 LGHNA, CDR2 YNFKEQ. V shed 1 base, J shed 4 bases, and the junction held 15 bases outside the gene matches. CDR3 DNA sequence: TGTGCCAGCAGCCAAGTCGCTAGCGGGAGGTCCTCTCTAACTTACGAGCAGTACTTC. This encodes CASSQVASGRSSLTYEQYF.

This chain links TRBV2 with TRBJ2-7, with D possibly TRBD2 on 6 matching bases. Germline CDR1 and CDR2: SNHLY and FYNNEI. V lost 6 bases to trimming and J lost 2 bases, with 17 bases between them. The CDR3 length is 15 residues. CDR3 coding DNA: TGTGCCAGCAGAGGCGGGACTCCGGGACCCTACGAGCAGTACTTC. Translating gives CASRGGTPGPYEQYF.

The rearrangement uses TRBV7-8 and TRBJ2-5, with TRBD2 identical over 15 bases. CDR3 length: 15 residues. Unmatched junction bases numbered 1, after V lost 5 bases and J lost 3 bases. Germline CDR1 is SGHVS and CDR2 is FQNEAQ. CDR3 nucleotides: TGTGCCAGCAGCGGACTAGCGGGAGGGGAAGAGACCCAGTACTTC. This translates into CASSGLAGGEETQYF.

This clone was detected only once. The chain has TRBV7-2 and TRBJ2-5; 8 bases line up with TRBD2. The CDR3 is made up of 18 amino acids. Germline V gives CDR1 SGHTA, CDR2 FQGNSA. Trimming took 1 base from V and 5 from J; bases not matched to a gene: 15. The CDR3 DNA reads as TGTGCCAGCAGCTTAGGGGAACTAGCGGTGGAGGGATACGAGACCCAGTACTTC. As protein: CASSLGELAVEGYETQYF.

A word on this clone: This sample includes further DNA sequences coding for the same CDR3. The chain recombines TRBV19 with TRBJ2-7, with D perhaps TRBD1 (5 bases). Germline V gene lookup returns CDR1 LNHDA and CDR2 SQIVND (reference sequence). The V and J ends lost 2 bases and 4 bases respectively, with 12 bases between them. The CDR3 consists of 14 residues. In DNA, the CDR3 is TGTGCCAGTAGTATACCCGGACAACGTTACGAGCAGTACTTC. The encoded protein is CASSIPGQRYEQYF.

This chain uses TRBV5-6 with TRBJ1-2; TRBD1 agrees at 9 bases. The CDR3 has 16 amino acids. V shed 4 bases, J shed 0 bases, and the junction held 7 bases outside the gene matches. Germline V lookup: CDR1 SGHDT, CDR2 YYEEEE. CDR3 in DNA: TGTGCCAGCAGCCATGGGACAGGGAACGCTAACTATGGCTACACCTTC. It is translated as CASSHGTGNANYGYTF.

The V and J genes are TRBV14 and TRBJ2-1; TRBD1 aligns across 9 bases. The V segment lost 0 bases and the J segment 6 bases; nucleotides outside the gene matches: 6. Germline CDR1 SGHDN, CDR2 FVKESK. The CDR3 contains 16 residues. CDR3 protein: CASSQDRGQGSNEQFF. CDR3 in DNA: TGTGCCAGCAGCCAAGATAGGGGACAGGGTTCCAATGAGCAGTTCTTC. Combining the CDR3 with reference TRBV14 and TRBJ2-1 gives the whole variable domain EAGVTQFPSHSVIEKGQTVTLRCDPISGHDNLYWYRRVMGKEIKFLLHFVKESKQDESGMPNNRFLAERTGGTYSTLKVQPAELEDSGVYFCASSQDRGQGSNEQFFGPGTRLTVL.

The rearrangement joins TRBV6-6 to TRBJ2-2; D not resolved. This CDR3 spans 13 amino acids. CDR1 and CDR2 from the germline V gene are MNHNY and SVGAGI (reference sequence). V gave up 5 bases and J gave up 3 bases, with 7 bases separating them. The CDR3 is CASSLRYTGELFF. CDR3 coding DNA: TGTGCCAGCAGTCTCCGATACACCGGGGAGCTGTTTTTT.

The chain links TRBV29-1 to TRBJ2-2, with D possibly TRBD2 on 6 matching bases. CDR1 is SQVTM, CDR2 ANQGSEA, per germline. CDR3 length: 14 amino acids. CDR3 sequence: CGASGVGITGELFF. CDR3 in DNA: TGCGGTGCCTCGGGGGTCGGGATCACCGGGGAGCTGTTTTTT.